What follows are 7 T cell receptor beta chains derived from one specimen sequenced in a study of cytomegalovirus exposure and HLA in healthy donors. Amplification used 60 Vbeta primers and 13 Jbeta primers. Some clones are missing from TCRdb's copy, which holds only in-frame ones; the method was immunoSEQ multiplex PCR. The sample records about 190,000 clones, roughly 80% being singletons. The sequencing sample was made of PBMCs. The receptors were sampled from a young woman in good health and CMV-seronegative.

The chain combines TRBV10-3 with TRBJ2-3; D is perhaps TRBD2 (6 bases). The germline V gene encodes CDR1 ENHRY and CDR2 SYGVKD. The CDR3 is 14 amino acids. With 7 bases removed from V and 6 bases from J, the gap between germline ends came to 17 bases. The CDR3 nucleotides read TGTGCCATCACCGAAGGACGCGGGGTTGATACGCAGTATTTT. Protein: CAITEGRGVDTQYF.

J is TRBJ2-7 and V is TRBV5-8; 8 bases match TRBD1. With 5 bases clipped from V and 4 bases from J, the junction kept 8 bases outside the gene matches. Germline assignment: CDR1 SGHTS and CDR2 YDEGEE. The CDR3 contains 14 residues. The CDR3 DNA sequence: TGTGCCAGCAGTCCGGACAGGGTTGGGTACGAGCAGTACTTC. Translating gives CASSPDRVGYEQYF.

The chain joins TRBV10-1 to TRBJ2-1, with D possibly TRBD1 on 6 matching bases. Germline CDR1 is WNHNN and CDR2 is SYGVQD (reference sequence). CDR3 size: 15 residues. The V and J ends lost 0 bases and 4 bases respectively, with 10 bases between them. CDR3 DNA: TGCGCCAGCAGTGAGTCGGGACAAAAATACAATGAGCAGTTCTTC. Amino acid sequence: CASSESGQKYNEQFF.

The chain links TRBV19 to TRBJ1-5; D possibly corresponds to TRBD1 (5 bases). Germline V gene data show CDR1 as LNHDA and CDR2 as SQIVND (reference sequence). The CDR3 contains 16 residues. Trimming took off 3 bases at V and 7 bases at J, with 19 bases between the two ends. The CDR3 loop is CASSIVARGTGQPQHF. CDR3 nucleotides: TGTGCCAGTAGTATTGTAGCCCGCGGGACGGGGCAGCCCCAGCATTTT. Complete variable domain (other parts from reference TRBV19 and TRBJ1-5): DGGITQSPKYLFRKEGQNVTLSCEQNLNHDAMYWYRQDPGQGLRLIYYSQIVNDFQKGDIAEGYSVSREKKESFPLTVTSAQKNPTAFYLCASSIVARGTGQPQHFGDGTRLSIL.

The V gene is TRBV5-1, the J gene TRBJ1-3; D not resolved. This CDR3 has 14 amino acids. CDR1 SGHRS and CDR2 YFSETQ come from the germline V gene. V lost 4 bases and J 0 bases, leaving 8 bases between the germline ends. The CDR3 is CASSQSGSGNTIYF. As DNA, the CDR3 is TGCGCCAGCAGCCAAAGCGGCTCTGGAAACACCATATATTTT.

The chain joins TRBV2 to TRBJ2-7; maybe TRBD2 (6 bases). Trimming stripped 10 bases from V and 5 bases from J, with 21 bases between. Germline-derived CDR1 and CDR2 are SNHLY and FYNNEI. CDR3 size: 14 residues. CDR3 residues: CATDPGAGLHEQYF. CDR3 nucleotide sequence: TGTGCCACCGACCCCGGTGCGGGGCTCCACGAGCAGTACTTC.

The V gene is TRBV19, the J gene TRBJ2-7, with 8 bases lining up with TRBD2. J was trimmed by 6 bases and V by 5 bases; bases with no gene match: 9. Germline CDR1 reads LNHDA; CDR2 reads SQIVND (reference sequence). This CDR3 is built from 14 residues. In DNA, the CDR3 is TGTGCCAGTAGTCTCCCATCGGGAGGGGTCGAGCAGTACTTC. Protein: CASSLPSGGVEQYF.